This record covers a single TCR beta chain. The antigen is undetermined. Sequencing followed a ViraFEST assay step that expanded antigen-specific CD4+ T cells with viral peptide pools. CD4+ T cells were isolated after approximately 10 days of culture. Each vaccine recipient was nucleocapsid antibody negative and had no prior SARS-CoV-2 infection. Some clones are missing from TCRdb's copy, which holds only in-frame ones; the method was immunoSEQ multiplex PCR. The data contain just under 65,000 clones, 60% to 80% of them seen just once; the ten biggest clones take up 3.5% to 4.5%. This CDR3 spans 13 amino acids. Germline V gives CDR1 SGHTA, CDR2 FQGNSA. Trimming took 5 bases from V and 2 from J, leaving 9 bases between them. The sample comes from a study of vaccination effects on CD4 cells after COVID-19.

The rearrangement uses TRBV7-2 and TRBJ1-2; TRBD1 might be the D (5 bases). This sequence was found in a human donor who received a COVID-19 vaccine. The material was CD4+ T cells from PBMCs cultured with HCoV-OC43 spike peptides, obtained before COVID-19 vaccination. Subset: HCoV-OC43 spike overlapping peptide pool stimulation. DNA of the CDR3: TGTGCCAGCAGCCTGGAGGGGAACTATGGCTACACCTTC. Protein product: CASSLEGNYGYTF.